This T cell receptor beta chain derives from a study of blood T cell repertoires in COVID-19. On the study more broadly: The United States, Italy and Spain provided the acute and convalescent COVID-19 samples.

The CDR3 is 14 residues long. Germline lookup yields CDR1 SGHRS and CDR2 YFSETQ. V trimming: 5 bases; J trimming: 8 bases; junction bases outside the gene matches: 8. Produced via immunoSEQ multiplex PCR; TCRdb's table is partial and in-frame only. The table has 120,000 or so clones, approximately 88% seen once; the top ten hold roughly an eighth. J is TRBJ2-1 and V is TRBV5-1; TRBD1 agrees at 9 bases. The receptor was isolated from a woman aged 25 to 39 who had recovered from COVID-19. Specimen: peripheral blood. The CDR3 loop is CASRLQGAIDEQFF. CDR3 nucleotides: TGCGCCAGCAGATTACAGGGGGCTATAGATGAGCAGTTCTTC.